This T cell receptor beta chain appears in the sequencing data of a study of blood T cells in healthy people across ages. Donors each provided about 10 milliliters of peripheral blood. V was trimmed by 5 bases and J by 0 bases, leaving 14 bases between them. From germline, CDR1 is SGHRS and CDR2 YFSETQ. The CDR3 is 16 residues long. It was with a sample-barcoded 5' primer and a J-beta primer mix that a second PCR of roughly 7 to 12 cycles was run. TCRdb re-called the 5' RACE reads with MiXCR, one entry per CDR3 protein. The table shows just over 1 million distinct CDR3 sequences, with 40% to 55% occurring only once.

This rearrangement joins TRBV5-1 to TRBJ1-4, with unresolved D. Sequenced material: blood. The sequence was collected from a woman aged 55 to 70 in good health. The CDR3: CASSFASQTTNEKLFF. The CDR3 DNA is TGCGCCAGCAGTTTTGCTTCACAGACAACTAATGAAAAACTGTTTTTT.